This T cell receptor (beta chain) is from a study of vaccination and CD4 T cells after COVID-19. Across the whole study: Mild disease affected about 10 convalescent patients and severe disease one, all SARS-CoV-2 positive by nasal swab PCR. Post-vaccine sample collection happened at a median of approximately 74 days after dose two, ranging 14 to 241.

In the case of this clonotype: Its target is not known.

Researchers used the Oncomine TCR Beta short-read assay to sequence DNA from cultured CD4+ T cells. Each CDR3 protein gets one entry after TCRdb re-called the PCR reads with MiXCR. This table holds 8,500 to 13,000 distinct CDR3 sequences, around two fifths found once. The CDR3 is made up of 15 amino acids. Germline V gene sequence: CDR1 ENHRY, CDR2 SYGVKD. As for treatment: approximately nine-day PBMC culture with coronavirus spike peptide pools or control peptides (ViraFEST assay). The rearrangement uses TRBV10-3 and TRBJ2-1, with a tentative D call TRBD2 (7 bases). Sequencing was carried out using CD4+ T cells from blood, cultured in vitro. This TCR was recovered from a human donor who had recovered from COVID-19. The CDR3 here is CATTPSGGEASEQFF. The CDR3 DNA reads TGTGCTACCACGCCCTCGGGGGGCGAGGCAAGTGAGCAGTTCTTC.